This T cell receptor beta chain is drawn from a study of control samples from healthy donors and cancer patients. J gave up 0 bases and V 3 bases, and 3 bases lay outside the gene matches. There are 15 residues in the CDR3. Looked up from germline, CDR1 is SGHRS and CDR2 is YFSETQ. TCRdb's copy holds only in-frame clones and misses some; the assay was immunoSEQ multiplex PCR. The sample carries tens of thousands of clones, 75% to 90% recorded once. The sequence came from a man in his fifties in good health. Sequenced input: blood. V is TRBV5-1 and J is TRBJ1-2; 9 bases map to TRBD1. CDR3 protein: CASSSGQGANYGYTF. CDR3 DNA: TGCGCCAGCAGCTCGGGACAGGGAGCTAACTATGGCTACACCTTC.